A selection of T cell receptor beta chains follows, all from one sample in a study of blood T cell repertoires in COVID-19. Clones were read by immunoSEQ multiplex PCR, and TCRdb kept only the in-frame ones, dropping some. The sample yields approximately 190,000 clones, roughly 84% seen once. Sample: PBMCs or T cells enriched from blood (not recorded which). The receptor set was obtained from a woman aged 30 to 39 who had been exposed to COVID-19. The CDR3 runs from the conserved cysteine through the conserved F or W. Each record gives: V gene, CDR3 length, clone size, J gene, D gene, CDR3 DNA, CDR3 protein. A D gene is named only where the DNA matches it firmly. Some rows have no size entry. The others give once, few or many, or a class for an expanded clone.

V: TRBV4-1; length: 16; size: -; J: TRBJ1-2; D: -; DNA: TGCGCCAGCAGCCAAGCCCCAGGGATATCTAACTATGGCTACACCTTC; CDR3: CASSQAPGISNYGYTF
V: TRBV6-6; length: 18; size: -; J: TRBJ2-1; D: -; DNA: TGTGCCAGCAGTCACCCCCCTACCGGGGATAACTCCTACAATGAGCAGTTCTTC; CDR3: CASSHPPTGDNSYNEQFF
V: TRBV7-8; length: 15; size: -; J: TRBJ1-2; D: TRBD1; DNA: TGTGCCAGCAGCCGAGGGGACAGGGGGTCCTATGGCTACACCTTC; CDR3: CASSRGDRGSYGYTF
V: TRBV19; length: 16; size: -; J: TRBJ2-6; D: -; DNA: TGTGCCACAAGGGACATATTCATATCTGGGGCCAACGTCCTGACTTTC; CDR3: CATRDIFISGANVLTF
V: TRBV19; length: 14; size: -; J: TRBJ2-1; D: TRBD2; DNA: TGTGCCAGTAGTCTGGGGACTAGCTTCAATGAGCAGTTCTTC; CDR3: CASSLGTSFNEQFF
V: TRBV19; length: 13; size: -; J: TRBJ1-4; D: TRBD1; DNA: TGTGCCAGTAGTGGACAGGGACGCGAAAAACTGTTTTTT; CDR3: CASSGQGREKLFF
V: TRBV6-2/TRBV6-3; length: 15; size: -; J: TRBJ1-5; D: TRBD1; DNA: TGTGCCAGCAGTCGGGACAGGGGCGAAGGACAGCCCCAGCATTTT; CDR3: CASSRDRGEGQPQHF
V: TRBV27; length: 15; size: -; J: TRBJ2-1; D: TRBD2; DNA: TGTGCCAGCAGTACAGCGGGGGGCCCCTACAATGAGCAGTTCTTC; CDR3: CASSTAGGPYNEQFF
V: TRBV7-2; length: 13; size: -; J: TRBJ1-1; D: TRBD1; DNA: TGTGCCAGCAGCTCGTCCGGGACAGGGACAGCTTTCTTT; CDR3: CASSSSGTGTAFF
V: TRBV2; length: 17; size: -; J: TRBJ1-5; D: -; DNA: TGTGCCAGCAGAAACCCCGAAACCAGCCTGAGGGATCAGCCCCAGCATTTT; CDR3: CASRNPETSLRDQPQHF
V: TRBV9; length: 16; size: -; J: TRBJ2-3; D: -; DNA: TGTGCCAGCAGCGTAGGGGGCGGGGCCCCCACAGATACGCAGTATTTT; CDR3: CASSVGGGAPTDTQYF
V: TRBV2; length: 14; size: -; J: TRBJ1-4; D: TRBD1; DNA: TGTGCCAGCAGCGTACAGGGGGTACGTGAAAAACTGTTTTTT; CDR3: CASSVQGVREKLFF
V: TRBV19; length: 14; size: -; J: TRBJ1-1; D: -; DNA: TGTGCCAGTAGTATCTTTGTCTTCCGGGGAGAGGCTTTCTTT; CDR3: CASSIFVFRGEAFF
V: TRBV19; length: 14; size: -; J: TRBJ1-5; D: -; DNA: TGTGCCAGTACAAGGGGTCTCGGAAATCAGCCCCAGCATTTT; CDR3: CASTRGLGNQPQHF
V: TRBV6-2/TRBV6-3; length: 20; size: -; J: TRBJ2-3; D: TRBD2; DNA: TGTGCCAGCAGTTACTACGGACTAGCGGGGGCCGGGGCTAGCACAGATACGCAGTATTTT; CDR3: CASSYYGLAGAGASTDTQYF
V: TRBV4-1; length: 15; size: -; J: TRBJ2-1; D: TRBD2; DNA: TGCGCCAGCAGCTTCCGACTAGCGGGGCACAATGAGCAGTTCTTC; CDR3: CASSFRLAGHNEQFF
V: TRBV2; length: 14; size: -; J: TRBJ1-3; D: TRBD1; DNA: TGTGCCAGCAGCAGGGACAGGGCCGGAAACACCATATATTTT; CDR3: CASSRDRAGNTIYF
V: TRBV12-5; length: 14; size: -; J: TRBJ1-3; D: -; DNA: TGTGCTAGTGCTTTAGGCGGGGATGGAAACACCATATATTTT; CDR3: CASALGGDGNTIYF
V: TRBV2; length: 14; size: -; J: TRBJ2-1; D: TRBD2; DNA: TGTGCCAGCAGTGCCCTAGCGGGGGCCCCAGAGCAGTTCTTC; CDR3: CASSALAGAPEQFF
V: TRBV7-6; length: 14; size: -; J: TRBJ1-1; D: -; DNA: TGTGCCAGCAGCCCCCGGGCGGGGAACACTGAAGCTTTCTTT; CDR3: CASSPRAGNTEAFF
V: TRBV6-5; length: 12; size: -; J: TRBJ1-1; D: -; DNA: TGTGCCAGCAGTTACCAGAACACTGAAGCTTTCTTT; CDR3: CASSYQNTEAFF
V: TRBV3-1/TRBV3-2; length: 16; size: few; J: TRBJ2-1; D: -; DNA: TGTGCCAGCAGCCAAGCGGGTTCGGAACCCTACAATGAGCAGTTCTTC; CDR3: CASSQAGSEPYNEQFF
V: TRBV15; length: 15; size: -; J: TRBJ1-1; D: -; DNA: TGTGCCACCAGCAGAGGCGCCATTGGGAACACTGAAGCTTTCTTT; CDR3: CATSRGAIGNTEAFF
V: TRBV7-3; length: 13; size: few; J: TRBJ1-3; D: -; DNA: TGTGCCAGCAGCGACAGCTCTGGAAACACCATATATTTT; CDR3: CASSDSSGNTIYF
V: TRBV2; length: 13; size: -; J: TRBJ2-5; D: -; DNA: TGTGCCAGCAGTCCCGACAGAAAAGAGACCCAGTACTTC; CDR3: CASSPDRKETQYF
V: TRBV6-5; length: 14; size: -; J: TRBJ2-1; D: TRBD1; DNA: TGTGCCAGCGCGGGACAGGGAGGTTGGAATGAGCAGTTCTTC; CDR3: CASAGQGGWNEQFF
V: TRBV14; length: 15; size: -; J: TRBJ2-1; D: TRBD2; DNA: TGTGCCAGCAGCCCAAGGCGACTAGCGGGGGAAGAGCAGTTCTTC; CDR3: CASSPRRLAGEEQFF
V: TRBV7-9; length: 15; size: few; J: TRBJ1-1; D: -; DNA: TGTGCCAGCAGCTTCAGGGCAGGAAAGAACACTGAAGCTTTCTTT; CDR3: CASSFRAGKNTEAFF
V: TRBV13; length: 15; size: -; J: TRBJ2-1; D: -; DNA: TGTGCCAGCAGCTTATTGGGGAGCCTTTACAATGAGCAGTTCTTC; CDR3: CASSLLGSLYNEQFF
V: TRBV7-9; length: 15; size: -; J: TRBJ2-2; D: -; DNA: TGTGCCAGCAGCTTAGGTTCACAGGGCACCGGGGAGCTGTTTTTT; CDR3: CASSLGSQGTGELFF